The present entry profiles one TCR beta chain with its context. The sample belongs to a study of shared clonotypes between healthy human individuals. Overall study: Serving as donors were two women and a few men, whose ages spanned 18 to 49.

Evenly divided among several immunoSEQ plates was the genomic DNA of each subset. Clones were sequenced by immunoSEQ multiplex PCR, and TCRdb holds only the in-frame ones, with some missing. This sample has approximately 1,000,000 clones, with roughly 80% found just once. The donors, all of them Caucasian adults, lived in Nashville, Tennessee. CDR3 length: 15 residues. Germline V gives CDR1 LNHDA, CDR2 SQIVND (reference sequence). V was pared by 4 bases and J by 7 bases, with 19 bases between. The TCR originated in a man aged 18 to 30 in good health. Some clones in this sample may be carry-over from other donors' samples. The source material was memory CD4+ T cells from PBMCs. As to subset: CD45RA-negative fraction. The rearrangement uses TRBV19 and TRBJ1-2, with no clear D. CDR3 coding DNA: TGTGCCAGTAGTACGCGAGGGTTTAGGCCGCCTGGCTACACCTTC. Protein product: CASSTRGFRPPGYTF. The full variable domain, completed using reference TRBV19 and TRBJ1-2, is DGGITQSPKYLFRKEGQNVTLSCEQNLNHDAMYWYRQDPGQGLRLIYYSQIVNDFQKGDIAEGYSVSREKKESFPLTVTSAQKNPTAFYLCASSTRGFRPPGYTFGSGTRLTVV.